This T cell receptor (beta chain) is from a study of response to subunit inactivated influenza vaccine. General study points: Each seasonal influenza vaccination, the authors suggested, recruits few new T cells.

In its sample, this clonotype was seen a few times. What it binds is not known. Germline-derived CDR1 and CDR2 are LNHNV and YYDKDF (reference sequence). The CDR3 has 14 amino acids. V lost 3 bases, J lost 8 bases, and 5 bases stayed unmatched. Via MiXCR, TCRdb re-called the RT-PCR reads, giving one row per CDR3 protein. The sample lists about 520,000 distinct CDR3 sequences, more than 7% occurring once. This sample comprised PBMCs from blood, obtained roughly 24 months after vaccination. The source is a man in his fifties or sixties who received an inactivated influenza vaccine. The chain links TRBV15 to TRBJ2-1; 9 bases are a match to TRBD2. CDR3 bases: TGTGCCACCAGCAGTTATTTAGCGGGAGATGAGCAGTTCTTC. This encodes CATSSYLAGDEQFF.